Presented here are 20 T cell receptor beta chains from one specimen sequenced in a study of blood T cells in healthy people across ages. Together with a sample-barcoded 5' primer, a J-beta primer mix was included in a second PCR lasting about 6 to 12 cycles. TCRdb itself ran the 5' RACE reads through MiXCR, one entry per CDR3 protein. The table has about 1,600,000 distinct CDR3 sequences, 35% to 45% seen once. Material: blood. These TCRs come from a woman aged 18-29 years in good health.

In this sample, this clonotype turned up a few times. The CDR3 spells CSAPMGSDGTDTQYF. The CDR3 bases are TGCAGTGCACCCATGGGGTCGGACGGCACAGATACGCAGTATTTT. V and J are TRBV20-1 and TRBJ2-3; D is ambiguous. Germline V gene sequence: CDR1 DFQATT, CDR2 SNEGSKA (reference sequence). V lost 6 bases, J lost 1 base, and 17 bases lay in between. The CDR3 length is 15 residues.

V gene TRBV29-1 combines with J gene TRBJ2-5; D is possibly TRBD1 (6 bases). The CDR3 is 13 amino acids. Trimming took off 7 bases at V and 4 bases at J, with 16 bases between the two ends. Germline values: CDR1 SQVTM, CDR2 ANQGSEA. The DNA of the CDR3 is TGCAGCGCCACTTCAGGGGATGGAGAGACCCAGTACTTC. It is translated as CSATSGDGETQYF.

The CDR3 DNA reads TGTGCCAGCAGTAAGGACAGGGGTCATGAGCAGTTCTTC. Its translation: CASSKDRGHEQFF. The gene calls are TRBV2 and TRBJ2-1; 9 bases are a match to TRBD1. This CDR3 has 13 amino acids. In germline, CDR1 is SNHLY, CDR2 FYNNEI. Unmatched junction bases numbered 4, after V lost 5 bases and J lost 8 bases. Using reference TRBV2 and TRBJ2-1 for the parts outside the CDR3, the full variable domain is EPEVTQTPSHQVTQMGQEVILRCVPISNHLYFYWYRQILGQKVEFLVSFYNNEISEKSEIFDDQFSVERPDGSNFTLKIRSTKLEDSAMYFCASSKDRGHEQFFGPGTRLTVL.

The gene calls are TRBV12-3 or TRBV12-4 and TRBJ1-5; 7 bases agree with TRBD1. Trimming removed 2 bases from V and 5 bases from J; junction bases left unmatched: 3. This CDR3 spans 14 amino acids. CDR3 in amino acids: CASSLTGDDQPQHF. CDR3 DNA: TGTGCCAGCAGTTTAACAGGGGACGATCAGCCCCAGCATTTT.

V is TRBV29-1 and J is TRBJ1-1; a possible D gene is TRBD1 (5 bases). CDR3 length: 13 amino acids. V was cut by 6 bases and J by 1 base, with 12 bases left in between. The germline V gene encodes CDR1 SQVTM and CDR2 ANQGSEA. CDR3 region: CSVRQYRNTEAFF. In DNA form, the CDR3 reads TGCAGCGTGCGACAGTATCGGAACACTGAAGCTTTCTTT.

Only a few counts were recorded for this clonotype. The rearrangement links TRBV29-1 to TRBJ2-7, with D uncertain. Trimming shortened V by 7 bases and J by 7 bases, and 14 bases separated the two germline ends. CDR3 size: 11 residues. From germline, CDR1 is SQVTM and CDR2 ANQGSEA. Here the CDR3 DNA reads TGCAGCGCGGAAACCTACAATGAGCAGTACTTC. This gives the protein CSAETYNEQYF.

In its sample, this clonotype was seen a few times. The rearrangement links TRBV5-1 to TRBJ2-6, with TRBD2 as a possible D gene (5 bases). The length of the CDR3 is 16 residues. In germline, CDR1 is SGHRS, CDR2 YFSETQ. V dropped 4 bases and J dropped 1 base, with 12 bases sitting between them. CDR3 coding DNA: TGCGCCAGCAGCCCCATTCGGGAATCTGGGGCCAACGTCCTGACTTTC. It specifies CASSPIRESGANVLTF.

The CDR3 DNA reads as TGCAGTGCCATTCCGGGGACAAACATGGACGCAACGCAGTACTTC. Amino acids: CSAIPGTNMDATQYF. The chain recombines TRBV20-1 with TRBJ2-7; TRBD1 is a possible D gene (6 bases). The V end was cut by 6 bases, the J end by 9 bases, with 27 bases between. Germline V gene sequence: CDR1 DFQATT, CDR2 SNEGSKA (reference sequence). The CDR3 contains 15 residues.

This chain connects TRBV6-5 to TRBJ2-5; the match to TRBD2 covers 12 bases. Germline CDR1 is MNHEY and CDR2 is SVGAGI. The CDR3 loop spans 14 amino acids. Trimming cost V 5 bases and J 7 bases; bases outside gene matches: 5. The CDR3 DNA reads TGTGCCAGCAGTCAGCAGACTAGCGGGGGGACCCAGTACTTC. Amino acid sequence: CASSQQTSGGTQYF.

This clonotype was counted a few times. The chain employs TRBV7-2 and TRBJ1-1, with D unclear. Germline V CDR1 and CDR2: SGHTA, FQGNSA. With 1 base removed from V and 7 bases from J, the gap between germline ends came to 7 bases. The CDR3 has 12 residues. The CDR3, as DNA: TGTGCCAGCAGCTTAGGTAATCTTGAAGCTTTCTTT. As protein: CASSLGNLEAFF.

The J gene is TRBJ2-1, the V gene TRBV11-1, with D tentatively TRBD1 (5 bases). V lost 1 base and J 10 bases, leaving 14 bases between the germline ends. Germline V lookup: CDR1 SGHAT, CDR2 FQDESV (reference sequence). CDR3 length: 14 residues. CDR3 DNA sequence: TGTGCCAGCAGCTTAGGGCCAGGGTCGGACGAGCAGTTCTTC. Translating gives CASSLGPGSDEQFF.

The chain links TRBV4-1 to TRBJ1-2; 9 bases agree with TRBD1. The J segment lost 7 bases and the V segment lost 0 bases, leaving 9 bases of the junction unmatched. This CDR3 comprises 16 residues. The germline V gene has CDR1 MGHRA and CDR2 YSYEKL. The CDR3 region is CASSQEGQGIGSGYTF. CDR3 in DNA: TGCGCCAGCAGCCAAGAGGGACAGGGAATCGGTAGTGGCTACACCTTC.

The CDR3 bases are TGTGCCACCTCATCGACAGGGCGGAATCAGCCCCAGCATTTT. This translates into CATSSTGRNQPQHF. The rearrangement uses TRBV27 and TRBJ1-5; TRBD1 matches 7 bases. After removal of 10 bases from V and 4 bases from J, the junction contained 10 bases not matched to a gene. Germline V CDR1 and CDR2: MNHEY, SMNVEV (reference sequence). The CDR3 spans 14 residues.

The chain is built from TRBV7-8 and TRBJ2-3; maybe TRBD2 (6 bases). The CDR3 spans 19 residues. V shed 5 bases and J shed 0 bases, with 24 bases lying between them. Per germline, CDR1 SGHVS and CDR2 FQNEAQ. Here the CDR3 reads CASSPLRGSGRSSTDTQYF. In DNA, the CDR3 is TGTGCCAGCAGCCCCTTACGGGGTAGCGGTAGATCTAGCACAGATACGCAGTATTTT.

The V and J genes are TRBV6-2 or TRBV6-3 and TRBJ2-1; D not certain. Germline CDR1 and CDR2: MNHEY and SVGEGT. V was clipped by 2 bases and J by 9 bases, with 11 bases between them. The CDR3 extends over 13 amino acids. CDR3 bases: TGTGCCAGCAGTTACGGTTCTGTTGGTGAGCAGTTCTTC. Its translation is CASSYGSVGEQFF.

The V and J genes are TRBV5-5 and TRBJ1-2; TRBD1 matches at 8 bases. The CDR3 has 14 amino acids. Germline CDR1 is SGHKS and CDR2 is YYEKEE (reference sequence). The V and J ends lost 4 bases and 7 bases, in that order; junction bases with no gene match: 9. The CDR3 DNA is TGTGCCAGCAGCCTCGCCGACAGGGGCCCTGGCTACACCTTC. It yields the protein CASSLADRGPGYTF.

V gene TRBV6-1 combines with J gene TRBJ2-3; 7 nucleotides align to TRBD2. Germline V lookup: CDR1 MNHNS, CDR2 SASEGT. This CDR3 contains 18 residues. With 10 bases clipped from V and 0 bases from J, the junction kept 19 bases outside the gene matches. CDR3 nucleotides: TGTGCCACTAAGGGTAGCGGGCGAAGGGTCGTCAGCACAGATACGCAGTATTTT. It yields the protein CATKGSGRRVVSTDTQYF.

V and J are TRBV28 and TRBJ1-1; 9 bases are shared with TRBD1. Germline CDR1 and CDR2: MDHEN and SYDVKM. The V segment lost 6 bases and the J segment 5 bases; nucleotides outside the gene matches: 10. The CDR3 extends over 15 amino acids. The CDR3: CASRTPGTGRTEAFF. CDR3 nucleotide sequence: TGTGCCAGCAGAACACCCGGGACAGGGAGAACTGAAGCTTTCTTT.

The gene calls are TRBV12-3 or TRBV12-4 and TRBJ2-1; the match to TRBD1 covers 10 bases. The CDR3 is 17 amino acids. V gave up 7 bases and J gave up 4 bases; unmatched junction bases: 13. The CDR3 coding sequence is TGTGCCAGCACCTTGGGGGACAGGGGATTGCCATACAATGAGCAGTTCTTC. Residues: CASTLGDRGLPYNEQFF.

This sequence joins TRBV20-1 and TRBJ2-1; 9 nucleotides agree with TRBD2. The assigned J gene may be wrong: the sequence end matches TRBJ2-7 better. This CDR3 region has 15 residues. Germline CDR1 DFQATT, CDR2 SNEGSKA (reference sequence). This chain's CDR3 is CSAHRLAASYNEQYF. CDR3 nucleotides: TGCAGTGCCCACAGACTAGCGGCCTCCTACAATGAGCAGTACTTC.